This T cell receptor (beta chain) was profiled in a study of the immune and genomic landscape of osteosarcoma. In the study overall: Median age at diagnosis was approximately 27 years, range roughly 5-90.

Clones were read by immunoSEQ multiplex PCR, and TCRdb kept only the in-frame ones, dropping some. The sample consists of approximately 9,400 clones, approximately 71% of them appearing once. Study results and caveats: Roughly five repertoires, each under 100 clonotypes, were dominated by one hyperexpanded clone.

Germline CDR1 and CDR2: MRHNA and SNTAGT. This CDR3 contains 13 residues. Trimming pared 3 bases from V and 3 bases from J, leaving 7 bases between. Remarks on this clone: Its antigen remains unknown.

Poor-prognosis osteosarcoma patients supplied post-treatment primary, local recurrence and metastasis tumor specimens. The sample consisted of osteosarcoma tumor tissue from the lung. The chain links TRBV6-4 to TRBJ2-3, with D tentatively TRBD2 (5 bases). The receptor was isolated from a human donor with osteosarcoma. The CDR3, as DNA: TGTGCCAGCAGTGAGAGGACTACAGATACGCAGTATTTT. Translation: CASSERTTDTQYF.